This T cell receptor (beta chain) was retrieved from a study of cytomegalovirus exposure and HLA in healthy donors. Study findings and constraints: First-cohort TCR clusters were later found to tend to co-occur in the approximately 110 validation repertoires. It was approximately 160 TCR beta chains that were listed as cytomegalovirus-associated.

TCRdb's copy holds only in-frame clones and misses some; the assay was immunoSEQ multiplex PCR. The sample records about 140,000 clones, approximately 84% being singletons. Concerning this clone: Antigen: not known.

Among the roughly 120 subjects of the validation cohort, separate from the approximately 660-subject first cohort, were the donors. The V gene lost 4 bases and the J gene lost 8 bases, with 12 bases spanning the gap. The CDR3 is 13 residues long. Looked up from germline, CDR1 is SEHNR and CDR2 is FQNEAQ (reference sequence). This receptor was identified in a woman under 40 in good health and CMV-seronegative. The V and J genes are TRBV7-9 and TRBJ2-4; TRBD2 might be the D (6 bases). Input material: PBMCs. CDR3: CASSSPSGDIQYF. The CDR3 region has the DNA TGTGCCAGCAGCTCGCCCTCGGGAGACATTCAGTACTTC.